This paragraph covers one T cell receptor beta chain sequence. Its antigen is as yet unknown. Data came from immunoSEQ multiplex PCR; TCRdb stores just in-frame clones and leaves some out. The table has some 530,000 clones, about 84% seen once; the top ten hold roughly 13%. Every contributor of samples was a Caucasian grown-up residing in Nashville, Tennessee. This sample was included in a study of shared clonotypes between healthy human individuals. Overall study results and limits: Clonotype sharing among the donors was expected to vary with sequencing depth.

This CDR3 spans 14 amino acids. Per the germline V gene, CDR1 is SGHVS and CDR2 is FNYEAQ. V gave up 5 bases and J gave up 6 bases; unmatched junction bases: 9. The chain carries TRBV7-6 and TRBJ2-7; 8 bases are a match to TRBD2. The sequence was collected from a woman between 40 and 55 years old in good health. Some clones in this sample may be carry-over from other donors' samples. The sample taken for sequencing was PBMCs. This chain's CDR3 is CASSPGLALSEQYF. The CDR3 nucleotides are TGTGCCAGCAGCCCCGGACTAGCTCTCAGCGAGCAGTACTTC.